This T cell receptor beta chain derives from a study of shared clonotypes between healthy human individuals. As regards this clone: Its target is unknown. With a far larger clone one base away, a read error is the likely cause.

Study-wide findings and caveats: A limitation of the genetic and exposure-history diversity represented arose from few donors.

What was sequenced on ten immunoSEQ deep assay plates was unsorted PBMC DNA. Sequencing was performed with immunoSEQ multiplex PCR; in TCRdb, only in-frame clones are kept and a portion is missing. The repertoire holds 450,000 to 500,000 clones, approximately 84% seen once, with approximately 12% in the top ten. The source of this sequence is a woman aged 40 to 50 in good health. Some clones in this sample may be carry-over from other donors' samples. Sample: PBMCs.

The CDR3 reads CSGPLHRDREDEKLFF. The CDR3 DNA is TGCAGCGGTCCTCTCCACCGGGACAGGGAGGACGAAAAACTGTTTTTT. The chain carries TRBV29-1 and TRBJ1-4; 9 bases are shared with TRBD1. V was pared by 7 bases and J by 8 bases, with 17 bases of the junction left unmatched. The germline gives CDR1 SQVTM, CDR2 ANQGSEA. This CDR3 comprises 16 residues.